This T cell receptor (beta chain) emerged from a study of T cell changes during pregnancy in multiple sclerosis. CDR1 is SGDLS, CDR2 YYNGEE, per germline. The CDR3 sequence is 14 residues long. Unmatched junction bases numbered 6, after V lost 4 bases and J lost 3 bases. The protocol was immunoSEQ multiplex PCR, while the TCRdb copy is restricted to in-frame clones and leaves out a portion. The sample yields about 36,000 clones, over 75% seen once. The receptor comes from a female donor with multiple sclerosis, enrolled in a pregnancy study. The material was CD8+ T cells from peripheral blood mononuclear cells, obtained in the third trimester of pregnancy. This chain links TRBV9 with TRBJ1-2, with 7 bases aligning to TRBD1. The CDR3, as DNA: TGTGCCAGCAGCACCGACAGGGAGGACTATGGCTACACCTTC. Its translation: CASSTDREDYGYTF.